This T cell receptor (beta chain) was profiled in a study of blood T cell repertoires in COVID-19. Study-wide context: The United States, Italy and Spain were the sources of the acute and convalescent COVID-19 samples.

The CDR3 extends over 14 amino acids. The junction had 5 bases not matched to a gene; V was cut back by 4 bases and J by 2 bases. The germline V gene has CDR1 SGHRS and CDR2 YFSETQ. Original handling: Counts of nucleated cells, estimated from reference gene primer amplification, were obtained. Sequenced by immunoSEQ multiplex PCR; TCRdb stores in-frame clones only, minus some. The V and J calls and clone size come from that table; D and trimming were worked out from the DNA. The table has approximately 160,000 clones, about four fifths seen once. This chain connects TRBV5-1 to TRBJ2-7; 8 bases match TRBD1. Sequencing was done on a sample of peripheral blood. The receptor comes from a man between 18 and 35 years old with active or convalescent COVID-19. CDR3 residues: CASSPQQGAYEQYF. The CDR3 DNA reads TGCGCCAGCAGCCCCCAACAGGGGGCCTACGAGCAGTACTTC.